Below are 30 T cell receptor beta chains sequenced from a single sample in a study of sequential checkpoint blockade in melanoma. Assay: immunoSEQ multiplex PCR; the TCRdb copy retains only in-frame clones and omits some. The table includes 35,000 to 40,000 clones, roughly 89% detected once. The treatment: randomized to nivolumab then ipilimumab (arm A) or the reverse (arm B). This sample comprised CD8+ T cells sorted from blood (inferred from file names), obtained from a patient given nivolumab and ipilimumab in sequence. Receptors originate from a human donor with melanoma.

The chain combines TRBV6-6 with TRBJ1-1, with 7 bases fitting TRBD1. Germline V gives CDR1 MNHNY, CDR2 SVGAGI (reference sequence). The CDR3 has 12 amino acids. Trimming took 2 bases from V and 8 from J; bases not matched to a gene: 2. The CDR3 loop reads CASSYRTGEAFF. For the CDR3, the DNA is TGTGCCAGCAGTTACAGGACAGGCGAAGCTTTCTTT.

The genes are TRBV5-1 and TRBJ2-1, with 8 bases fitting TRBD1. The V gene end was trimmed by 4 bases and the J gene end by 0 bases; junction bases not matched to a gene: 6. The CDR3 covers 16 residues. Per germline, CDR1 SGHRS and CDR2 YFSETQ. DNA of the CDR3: TGCGCCAGCAGCACCCCGACAGGGGCCTCCTACAATGAGCAGTTCTTC. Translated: CASSTPTGASYNEQFF.

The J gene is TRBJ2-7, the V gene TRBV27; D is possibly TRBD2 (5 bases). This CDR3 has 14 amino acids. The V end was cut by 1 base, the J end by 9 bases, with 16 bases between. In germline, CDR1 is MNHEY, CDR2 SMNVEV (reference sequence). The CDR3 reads CASSLWESSHGQYF. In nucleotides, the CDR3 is TGTGCCAGCAGTTTATGGGAGAGCTCTCACGGGCAGTACTTC.

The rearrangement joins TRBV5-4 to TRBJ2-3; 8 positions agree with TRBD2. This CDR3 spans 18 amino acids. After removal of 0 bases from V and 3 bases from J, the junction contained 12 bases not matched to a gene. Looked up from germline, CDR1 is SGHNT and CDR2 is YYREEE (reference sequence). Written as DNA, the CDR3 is TGTGCCAGCAGCTTGGCGCTCGGGAGGGTGTATTCTACAGATACGCAGTATTTT. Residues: CASSLALGRVYSTDTQYF.

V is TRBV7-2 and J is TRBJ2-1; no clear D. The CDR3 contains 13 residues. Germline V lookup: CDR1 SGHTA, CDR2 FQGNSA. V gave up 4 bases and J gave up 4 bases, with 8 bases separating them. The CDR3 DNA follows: TGTGCCAGCAGCTCCGACACTTACAATGAGCAGTTCTTC. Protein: CASSSDTYNEQFF.

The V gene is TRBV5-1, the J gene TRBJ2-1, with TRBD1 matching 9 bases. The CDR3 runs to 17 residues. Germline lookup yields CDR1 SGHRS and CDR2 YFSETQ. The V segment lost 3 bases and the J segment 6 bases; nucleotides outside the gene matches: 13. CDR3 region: CASSWGAGTGFVNEQFF. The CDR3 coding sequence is TGCGCCAGCAGCTGGGGGGCCGGGACAGGGTTCGTCAATGAGCAGTTCTTC.

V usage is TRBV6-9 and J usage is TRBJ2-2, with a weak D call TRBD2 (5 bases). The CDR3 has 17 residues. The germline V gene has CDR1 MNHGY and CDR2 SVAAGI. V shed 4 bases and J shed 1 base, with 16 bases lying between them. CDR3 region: CASSSFGMHLNTGELFF. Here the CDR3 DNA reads TGTGCCAGCAGTTCCTTCGGGATGCACTTGAACACCGGGGAGCTGTTTTTT.

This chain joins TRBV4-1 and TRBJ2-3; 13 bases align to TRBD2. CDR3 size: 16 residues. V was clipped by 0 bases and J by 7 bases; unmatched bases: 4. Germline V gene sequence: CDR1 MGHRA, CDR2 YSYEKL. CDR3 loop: CASSQEGLAGVNTQYF. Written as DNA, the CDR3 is TGCGCCAGCAGCCAAGAAGGACTAGCGGGAGTGAATACGCAGTATTTT.

In DNA form, the CDR3 reads TGTGCCACCAGCAGAGATTTGGGCAGGGGGCTCACAGATACGCAGTATTTT. Translating gives CATSRDLGRGLTDTQYF. The rearrangement joins TRBV15 to TRBJ2-3; 8 bases agree with TRBD1. Trimming at V came to 0 bases and at J to 2 bases, leaving 7 bases not matched to a gene. Germline assignment: CDR1 LNHNV and CDR2 YYDKDF (reference sequence). This CDR3 is built from 17 residues.

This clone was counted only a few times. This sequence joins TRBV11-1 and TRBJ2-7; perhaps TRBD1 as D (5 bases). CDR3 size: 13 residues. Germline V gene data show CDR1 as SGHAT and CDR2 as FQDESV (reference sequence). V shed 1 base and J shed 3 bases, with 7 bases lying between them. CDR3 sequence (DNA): TGTGCCAGCAGCTTAGGGGGCGGCTACGAGCAGTACGTC. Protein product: CASSLGGGYEQYV.

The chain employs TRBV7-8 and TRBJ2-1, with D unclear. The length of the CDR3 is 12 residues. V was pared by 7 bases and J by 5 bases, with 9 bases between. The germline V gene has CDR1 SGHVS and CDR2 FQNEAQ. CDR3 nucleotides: TGTGCCAGCACCCATTCCCACAATGAGCAGTTCTTC. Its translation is CASTHSHNEQFF.

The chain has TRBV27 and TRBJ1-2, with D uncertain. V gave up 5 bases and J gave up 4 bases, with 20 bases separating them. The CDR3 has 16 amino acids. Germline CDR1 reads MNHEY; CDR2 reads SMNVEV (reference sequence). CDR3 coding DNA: TGTGCCAGCAGTCTGGGTAGACATAGTCTGGGCTATGGCTACACCTTC. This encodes CASSLGRHSLGYGYTF.

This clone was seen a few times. The CDR3 protein is CASSMTSYSNQPQHF. Here the CDR3 DNA reads TGTGCCAGTAGTATGACATCTTATAGCAATCAGCCCCAGCATTTT. The rearrangement links TRBV19 to TRBJ1-5; the D is unclear. The ends were cut back, 3 bases at V and 0 bases at J, with 9 bases in the middle. This CDR3 has 15 residues. Germline CDR1 reads LNHDA; CDR2 reads SQIVND (reference sequence).

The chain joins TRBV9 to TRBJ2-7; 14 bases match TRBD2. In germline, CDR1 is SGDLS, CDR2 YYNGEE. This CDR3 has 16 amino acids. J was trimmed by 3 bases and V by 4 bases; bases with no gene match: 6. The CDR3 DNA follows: TGTGCCAGCAGCCCTGGGACTAGCGGGAGAAGCTACGAGCAGTACGTC. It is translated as CASSPGTSGRSYEQYV.

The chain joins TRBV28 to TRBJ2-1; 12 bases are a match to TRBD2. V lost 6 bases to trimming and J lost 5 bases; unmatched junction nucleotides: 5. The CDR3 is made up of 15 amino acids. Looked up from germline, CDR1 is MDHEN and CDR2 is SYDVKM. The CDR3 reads CASRPRLAGDNEQFF. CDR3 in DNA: TGTGCCAGCAGACCAAGACTAGCGGGAGACAATGAGCAGTTCTTC.

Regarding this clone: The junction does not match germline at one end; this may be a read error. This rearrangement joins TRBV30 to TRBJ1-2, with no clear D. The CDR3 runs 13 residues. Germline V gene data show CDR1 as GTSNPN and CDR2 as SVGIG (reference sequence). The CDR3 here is CQMKRTTNYGYTF. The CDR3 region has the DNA TGCCAAATGAAGCGAACAACTAACTATGGCTACACCTTC.

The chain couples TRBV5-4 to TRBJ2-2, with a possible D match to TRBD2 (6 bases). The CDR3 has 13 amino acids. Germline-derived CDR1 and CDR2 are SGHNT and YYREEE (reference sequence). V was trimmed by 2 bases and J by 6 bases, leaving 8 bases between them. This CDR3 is CASSFGGSGELFF. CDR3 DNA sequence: TGTGCCAGCAGCTTCGGGGGATCCGGGGAGCTGTTTTTT.

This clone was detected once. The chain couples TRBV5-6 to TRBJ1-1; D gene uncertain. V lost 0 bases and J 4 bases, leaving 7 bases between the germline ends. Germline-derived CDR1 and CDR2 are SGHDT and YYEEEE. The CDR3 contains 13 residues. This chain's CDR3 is CASSLVGSTEAFF. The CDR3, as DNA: TGTGCCAGCAGCTTGGTGGGGAGCACTGAAGCTTTCTTT.

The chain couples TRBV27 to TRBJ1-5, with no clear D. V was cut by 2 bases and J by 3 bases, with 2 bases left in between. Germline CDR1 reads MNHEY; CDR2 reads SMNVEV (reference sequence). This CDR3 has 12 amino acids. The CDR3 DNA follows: TGTGCCAGCAGTTTACTCAATCAGCCCCAGCATTTT. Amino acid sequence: CASSLLNQPQHF.

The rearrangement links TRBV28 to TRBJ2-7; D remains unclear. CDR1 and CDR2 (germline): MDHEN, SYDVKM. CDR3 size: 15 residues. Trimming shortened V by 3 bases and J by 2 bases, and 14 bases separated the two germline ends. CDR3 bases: TGTGCCAGCAGTTTTCCCCCAGCAGGAACCTACGAGCAGTACTTC. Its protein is CASSFPPAGTYEQYF.

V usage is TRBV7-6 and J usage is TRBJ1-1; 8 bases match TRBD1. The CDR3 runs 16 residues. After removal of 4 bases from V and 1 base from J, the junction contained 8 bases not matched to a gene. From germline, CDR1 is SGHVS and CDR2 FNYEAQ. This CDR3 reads CASSWGTGGANTEAFF. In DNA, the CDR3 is TGTGCCAGCAGCTGGGGGACAGGTGGGGCGAACACTGAAGCTTTCTTT.

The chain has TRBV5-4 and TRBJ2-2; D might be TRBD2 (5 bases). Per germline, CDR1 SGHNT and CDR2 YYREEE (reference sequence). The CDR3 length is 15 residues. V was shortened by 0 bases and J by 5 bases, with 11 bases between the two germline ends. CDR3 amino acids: CASSLGLAYTGELFF. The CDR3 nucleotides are TGTGCCAGCAGCTTGGGTCTAGCTTATACCGGGGAGCTGTTTTTT.

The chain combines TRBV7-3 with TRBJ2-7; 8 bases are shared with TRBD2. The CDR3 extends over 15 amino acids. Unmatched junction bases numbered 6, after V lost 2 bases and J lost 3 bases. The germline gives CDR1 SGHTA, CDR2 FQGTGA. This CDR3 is CASSLGAGDSYEQYF. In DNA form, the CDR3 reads TGTGCCAGCAGCTTAGGAGCGGGAGACAGCTACGAGCAGTACTTC.

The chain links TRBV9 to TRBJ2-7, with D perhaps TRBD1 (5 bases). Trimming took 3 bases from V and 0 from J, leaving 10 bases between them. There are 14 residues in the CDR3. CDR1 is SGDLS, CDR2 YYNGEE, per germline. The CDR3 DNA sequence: TGTGCCAGCAGCGACGAGACAGACTCCTACGAGCAGTACTTC. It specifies CASSDETDSYEQYF.

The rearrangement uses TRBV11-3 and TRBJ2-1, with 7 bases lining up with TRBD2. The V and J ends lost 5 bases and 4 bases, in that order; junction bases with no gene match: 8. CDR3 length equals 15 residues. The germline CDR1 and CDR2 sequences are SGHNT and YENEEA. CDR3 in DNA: TGTGCCAGCAGCCCAAGACTAGCCGAGTACAATGAGCAGTTCTTC. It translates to CASSPRLAEYNEQFF.

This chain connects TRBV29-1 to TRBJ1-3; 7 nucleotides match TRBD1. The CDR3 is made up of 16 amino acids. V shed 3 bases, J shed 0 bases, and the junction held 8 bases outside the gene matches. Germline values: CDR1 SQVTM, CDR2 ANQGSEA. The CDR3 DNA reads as TGCAGCGTTGACCTGGGACAGCACTACTCTGGAAACACCATATATTTT. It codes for CSVDLGQHYSGNTIYF.

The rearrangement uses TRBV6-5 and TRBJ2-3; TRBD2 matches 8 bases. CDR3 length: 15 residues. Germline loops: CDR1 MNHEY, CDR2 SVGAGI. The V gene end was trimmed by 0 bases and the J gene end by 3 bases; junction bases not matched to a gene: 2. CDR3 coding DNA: TGTGCCAGCAGTTACTCAGCGGGGGAAACAGATACGCAGTATTTT. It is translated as CASSYSAGETDTQYF.

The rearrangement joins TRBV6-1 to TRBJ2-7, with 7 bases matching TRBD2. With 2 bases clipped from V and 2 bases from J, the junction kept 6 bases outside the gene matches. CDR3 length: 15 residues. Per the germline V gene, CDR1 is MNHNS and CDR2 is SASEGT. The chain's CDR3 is CASSEPCGSPYEQYV. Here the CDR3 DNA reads TGTGCCAGCAGTGAACCCTGCGGGAGTCCCTACGAGCAGTACGTC.

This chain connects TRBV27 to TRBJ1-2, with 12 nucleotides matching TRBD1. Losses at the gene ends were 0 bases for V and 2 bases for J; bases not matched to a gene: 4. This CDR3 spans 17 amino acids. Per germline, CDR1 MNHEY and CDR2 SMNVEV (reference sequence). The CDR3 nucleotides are TGTGCCAGCAGTTTATCACGGGACAGGGGGCGAAACTATGGCTACACCTTC. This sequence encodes CASSLSRDRGRNYGYTF.

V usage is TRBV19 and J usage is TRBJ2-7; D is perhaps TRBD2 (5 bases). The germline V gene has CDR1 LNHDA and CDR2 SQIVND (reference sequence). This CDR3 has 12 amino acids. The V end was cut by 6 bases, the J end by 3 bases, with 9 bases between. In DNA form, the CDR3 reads TGTGCCAGTAGGGACTCGCTCTACGAGCAGTACTTC. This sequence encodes CASRDSLYEQYF.